These T cell receptor beta chains were read from a single sample in a study of cytomegalovirus exposure and HLA in healthy donors. Data came from immunoSEQ multiplex PCR; TCRdb stores just in-frame clones and leaves some out. This sample has hundreds of thousands of clones, with more than 75% found just once. The sample consisted of PBMCs. The receptor source for this set is a girl between 2 and 10 years old in good health and CMV-seronegative. CDR3s include the opening cysteine and the closing phenylalanine or tryptophan. The D gene is left open where the match is weak. Size is omitted from some rows. Given values are once, few, many or a class for expanded clones.

TRBJ1-2	17	.	.	TRBV5-1	CASSLEAGRGVLYGYTF	TGCGCCAGCAGCTTGGAAGCAGGGCGCGGGGTCCTGTATGGCTACACCTTC
TRBJ1-2	13	.	.	TRBV19	CASSGQPMHGYTF	TGTGCCAGTAGCGGACAGCCAATGCATGGCTACACCTTC
TRBJ2-7	13	.	.	TRBV18	CASSPTSSYEQYF	TGTGCCAGCTCTCCGACTAGTTCCTACGAGCAGTACTTC
TRBJ1-6	14	.	once	TRBV11-2	CASSLDRNNSPLHF	TGTGCCAGCAGCTTAGACAGAAATAATTCACCCCTCCACTTT
TRBJ2-2	14	TRBD2	.	TRBV10-2	CASSEAGEGGELFF	TGCGCCAGCAGTGAGGCGGGAGAGGGCGGGGAGCTGTTTTTT
TRBJ2-7	13	.	.	TRBV5-6	CASSLTGSYEQYF	TGTGCCAGCAGCTTAACCGGCTCCTACGAGCAGTACTTC
TRBJ2-1	15	.	.	TRBV4-2	CASSQAPPGGNEQFF	TGTGCCAGCAGCCAAGCGCCTCCCGGGGGAAATGAGCAGTTCTTC
TRBJ1-4	15	TRBD1	.	TRBV2	CASRDRTGGHEKLFF	TGTGCCAGCAGGGACAGGACAGGGGGCCATGAAAAACTGTTTTTT
TRBJ1-3	16	.	.	TRBV7-6	CASSLVLEPSGNTIYF	TGTGCCAGCAGCTTAGTACTGGAGCCCTCTGGAAACACCATATATTTT
TRBJ2-5	12	.	.	TRBV7-9	CASSFSQGQLHF	TGTGCCAGCAGCTTTTCTCAGGGCCAACTGCACTTC
TRBJ2-1	14	.	.	TRBV1	CTSSQGLAPNEQFF	TGCACCAGCAGCCAAGGACTAGCGCCAAATGAGCAGTTCTTC
TRBJ1-2	15	.	few	TRBV7-8	CASSLRDTMFSGYTF	TGTGCCAGCAGCTTACGGGACACGATGTTCTCTGGCTACACCTTC
TRBJ1-1	16	.	few	TRBV4-1	CASSFEGGRMNTEAFF	TGCGCCAGCAGCTTCGAAGGGGGACGGATGAACACTGAAGCTTTCTTT
TRBJ2-1	15	.	.	TRBV6-5	CASSLDGSSYNEQFF	TGTGCCAGCAGTTTGGACGGGAGCTCCTACAATGAGCAGTTCTTC